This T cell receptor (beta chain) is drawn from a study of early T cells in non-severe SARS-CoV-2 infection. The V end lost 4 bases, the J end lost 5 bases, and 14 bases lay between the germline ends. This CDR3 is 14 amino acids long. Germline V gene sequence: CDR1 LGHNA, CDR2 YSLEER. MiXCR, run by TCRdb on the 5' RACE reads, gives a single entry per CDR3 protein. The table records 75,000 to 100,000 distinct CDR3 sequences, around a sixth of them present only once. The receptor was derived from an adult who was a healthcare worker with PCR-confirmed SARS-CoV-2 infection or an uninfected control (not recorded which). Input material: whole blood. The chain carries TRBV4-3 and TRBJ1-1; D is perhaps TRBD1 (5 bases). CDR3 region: CASSPSWGRTEAFF. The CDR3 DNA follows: TGCGCCAGCAGCCCTTCGTGGGGGAGGACTGAAGCTTTCTTT.